A single sample gave rise to the 31 T cell receptor beta chains below, sequenced in a study of T cells after posttransplantation cyclophosphamide. Controls had myeloablative marrow grafts with methotrexate and calcineurin inhibitor, sampled at 1 year. Assay used: immunoSEQ multiplex PCR; TCRdb lists only in-frame clones, some missing. The sample has 15,000 to 20,000 clones, 85% seen once. The source material was PBMCs, sampled after allogeneic stem cell transplant with calcineurin inhibitor and methotrexate. Receptors originate from a young adult female patient who received an allogeneic stem cell transplant from an unrelated donor, was CMV-positive, and had acute and chronic GVHD. T cells may partly derive from the graft donor.

The V gene is TRBV9, the J gene TRBJ2-3, with 16 bases aligning to TRBD2. In germline, CDR1 is SGDLS, CDR2 YYNGEE. The CDR3 length is 19 residues. Losses at the gene ends were 5 bases for V and 5 bases for J; bases not matched to a gene: 14. The CDR3, as DNA: TGTGCCAGCAGGCCCTCCGGGGGGACTAGCGGGAGGGGTGGAGATACGCAGTATTTT. This codes for CASRPSGGTSGRGGDTQYF.

The CDR3 loop reads CASSLTGDPYF. DNA for the CDR3: TGTGCCAGCAGCTTGACAGGGGATCCGTACTTC. This chain links TRBV7-9 with TRBJ2-7, with 8 bases matching TRBD1. After removal of 3 bases from V and 12 bases from J, the junction contained 4 bases not matched to a gene. The CDR3 is 11 amino acids. The germline gives CDR1 SEHNR, CDR2 FQNEAQ (reference sequence).

The chain is built from TRBV30 and TRBJ1-5; no reliable D call. Trimming shortened V by 0 bases and J by 8 bases, and 8 bases separated the two germline ends. The CDR3 extends over 12 amino acids. CDR1 is GTSNPN and CDR2 is SVGIG in the germline V gene (reference sequence). The CDR3, as DNA: TGTGCCTGGAGTGTACGGGGTGAGCCCCAGCATTTT. Its protein product is CAWSVRGEPQHF.

V usage is TRBV7-9 and J usage is TRBJ2-1; D perhaps matches TRBD2 (6 bases). The germline V gene encodes CDR1 SEHNR and CDR2 FQNEAQ (reference sequence). CDR3 length: 14 residues. The ends were cut back, 7 bases at V and 5 bases at J, with 15 bases in the middle. CDR3 sequence: CASNPKTGDNEQFF. The DNA for the CDR3 is TGTGCCAGCAACCCTAAAACGGGGGACAATGAGCAGTTCTTC.

The chain recombines TRBV2 with TRBJ2-7, with 8 positions matching TRBD2. The CDR3 is 12 residues long. The V gene's germline CDR1 is SNHLY and CDR2 FYNNEI. V gave up 11 bases and J gave up 6 bases; unmatched junction bases: 9. In nucleotides, the CDR3 is TGTGCCGGATCCGGGACTAGGGTCGAGCAGTACTTC. Its translation: CAGSGTRVEQYF.

CDR3 bases: TGTGCCAGCAGCTCTGGGGCCGGAATCTACGAGCAGTACTTC. The encoded protein is CASSSGAGIYEQYF. J is TRBJ2-7 and V is TRBV11-2, with a tentative D call TRBD1 (5 bases). Per germline, CDR1 SGHAT and CDR2 FQNNGV. V was cut by 4 bases and J by 3 bases, with 13 bases left in between. This CDR3 has 14 amino acids.

This chain uses TRBV11-2 with TRBJ2-5, with TRBD2 matching over 9 bases. Germline V gives CDR1 SGHAT, CDR2 FQNNGV. The trim removed 1 base at V and 5 bases at J, leaving 8 bases unmatched. This CDR3 is 16 amino acids long. CDR3 in DNA: TGTGCCAGCAGCTTAGGCGTTAGCGGGAGTAGCGAGACCCAGTACTTC. Its translation: CASSLGVSGSSETQYF.

V and J are TRBV2 and TRBJ1-1; D may be TRBD1 (5 bases). The CDR3 runs 17 residues. CDR1 is SNHLY and CDR2 is FYNNEI in the germline V gene. Trimming took off 4 bases at V and 0 bases at J, with 18 bases between the two ends. CDR3 region: CASSATDLRRLNTEAFF. CDR3 bases: TGTGCCAGCAGTGCGACAGACTTGCGCCGGTTGAACACTGAAGCTTTCTTT.

The rearrangement links TRBV11-2 to TRBJ2-1, with 9 bases that match TRBD2. J was trimmed by 1 base and V by 5 bases; bases with no gene match: 6. This CDR3 has 16 residues. Germline CDR1 reads SGHAT; CDR2 reads FQNNGV. The CDR3 loop reads CASSTLTSGSYNEQFF. In nucleotides, the CDR3 is TGTGCCAGCAGCACTCTGACTAGCGGATCCTACAATGAGCAGTTCTTC.

The chain uses TRBV13 and TRBJ2-1; the match to TRBD1 covers 9 bases. V was pared by 8 bases and J by 8 bases, with 10 bases of the junction left unmatched. CDR3 length equals 14 residues. Germline lookup yields CDR1 PRHDT and CDR2 FYEKMQ (reference sequence). The CDR3 protein is CASQTGGAGDEQFF. DNA for the CDR3: TGTGCCAGCCAAACAGGGGGCGCGGGTGATGAGCAGTTCTTC.

The V call is TRBV7-2, the J call TRBJ2-2; 8 bases map to TRBD2. CDR1 and CDR2 (germline): SGHTA, FQGNSA. The V and J ends lost 4 bases and 2 bases, in that order; junction bases with no gene match: 3. This CDR3 is 15 amino acids long. Written as DNA, the CDR3 is TGTGCCAGCAGCTCACTAGCGGTCAACACCGGGGAGCTGTTTTTT. It translates to CASSSLAVNTGELFF.

This chain joins TRBV6-5 and TRBJ2-1; 10 nucleotides line up with TRBD2. Trimming at V came to 6 bases and at J to 12 bases, leaving 8 bases not matched to a gene. This CDR3 is 13 amino acids long. Germline V gene sequence: CDR1 MNHEY, CDR2 SVGAGI. The CDR3 region is CASSRSGGEWQFF. The CDR3 nucleotides read TGTGCCAGCAGCCGGAGCGGGGGGGAGTGGCAGTTCTTC.

The genes are TRBV5-5 and TRBJ2-7; 9 positions match TRBD1. Germline values: CDR1 SGHKS, CDR2 YYEKEE (reference sequence). The V segment lost 3 bases and the J segment 0 bases; nucleotides outside the gene matches: 1. CDR3 length: 14 amino acids. For the CDR3, the DNA is TGTGCCAGCAGCTCGACAGGGGGCTCCTACGAGCAGTACTTC. It codes for CASSSTGGSYEQYF.

The J gene is TRBJ2-2, the V gene TRBV28; D uncertain. There are 14 residues in the CDR3. CDR1 MDHEN and CDR2 SYDVKM come from the germline V gene. V lost 2 bases to trimming and J lost 7 bases, with 11 bases between them. The CDR3 DNA reads as TGTGCCAGCAGTTTAACGAGTCGAGTCGGGGAGCTGTTTTTT. It is translated as CASSLTSRVGELFF.

This rearrangement joins TRBV4-1 to TRBJ2-1; D perhaps matches TRBD1 (6 bases). Deletions cut 1 base from V and 4 bases from J, with 11 bases between. Germline V gene sequence: CDR1 MGHRA, CDR2 YSYEKL. The CDR3 has 15 residues. The CDR3 reads CASSQVPTGYNEQFF. DNA for the CDR3: TGCGCCAGCAGCCAAGTTCCGACAGGATACAATGAGCAGTTCTTC.

This clone was detected only once. The chain has TRBV5-6 and TRBJ2-3, with 12 bases that match TRBD2. The CDR3 is made up of 13 amino acids. J was trimmed by 6 bases and V by 7 bases; bases with no gene match: 3. Germline V gives CDR1 SGHDT, CDR2 YYEEEE. This CDR3 is CASEGTSGDTQYF. CDR3 nucleotides: TGTGCCAGCGAGGGGACTAGCGGGGATACGCAGTATTTT.

The CDR3 DNA follows: TGCGCCAGCAGCCTCGACAGGGGAGGAGAGCAGTACTTC. It is translated as CASSLDRGGEQYF. The chain carries TRBV4-1 and TRBJ2-5; 8 positions agree with TRBD1. This CDR3 contains 13 residues. The junction had 9 bases not matched to a gene; V was cut back by 4 bases and J by 11 bases. From germline, CDR1 is MGHRA and CDR2 YSYEKL.

CDR3 region: CASSSMQGISYEQYF. CDR3 nucleotide sequence: TGTGCCAGCAGCTCGATGCAGGGTATCTCCTACGAGCAGTACTTC. The chain has TRBV5-6 and TRBJ2-7; a possible D gene is TRBD1 (5 bases). The CDR3 has 15 residues. V was pared by 3 bases and J by 0 bases, with 13 bases between. Per the germline V gene, CDR1 is SGHDT and CDR2 is YYEEEE.

J is TRBJ2-1 and V is TRBV27, with 11 positions matching TRBD1. The germline V gene has CDR1 MNHEY and CDR2 SMNVEV (reference sequence). V lost 3 bases and J lost 2; bases outside the gene matches: 12. This CDR3 is 19 amino acids long. This CDR3 reads CASSFNPRGQGATYNEQFF. Here the CDR3 DNA reads TGTGCCAGCAGTTTTAACCCCCGAGGACAGGGGGCGACCTACAATGAGCAGTTCTTC.

This clone was counted only a few times. This sequence joins TRBV6-5 and TRBJ1-4, with TRBD1 identical over 8 bases. The V and J ends lost 0 bases and 8 bases, in that order; junction bases with no gene match: 5. CDR1 is MNHEY, CDR2 SVGAGI, per germline. The CDR3 loop spans 15 amino acids. CDR3 sequence reads: CASSYSSTGVEKLFF. The DNA for the CDR3 is TGTGCCAGCAGTTACTCTTCGACAGGGGTAGAAAAACTGTTTTTT.

The chain employs TRBV27 and TRBJ2-1; 9 nucleotides agree with TRBD2. This CDR3 spans 18 amino acids. Unmatched junction bases numbered 10, after V lost 0 bases and J lost 4 bases. The germline V gene has CDR1 MNHEY and CDR2 SMNVEV (reference sequence). CDR3 coding DNA: TGTGCCAGCAGTTTATCAGGATTAGCGGGAGCCCCGTACAATGAGCAGTTCTTC. Protein: CASSLSGLAGAPYNEQFF.

This chain's CDR3 is CASSESQGVGGYTF. For the CDR3, the DNA is TGTGCCAGCAGTGAAAGTCAGGGTGTCGGTGGCTACACCTTC. The rearrangement joins TRBV6-1 to TRBJ1-2; the D gene is possibly TRBD1 (5 bases). V was clipped by 2 bases and J by 7 bases, with 14 bases between them. The CDR3 loop spans 14 amino acids. Germline V gene sequence: CDR1 MNHNS, CDR2 SASEGT.

The rearrangement uses TRBV5-5 and TRBJ1-1; the match to TRBD1 covers 12 bases. V dropped 4 bases and J dropped 10; count of bases not matched to a gene: 11. CDR3 length: 15 residues. The germline V gene encodes CDR1 SGHKS and CDR2 YYEKEE (reference sequence). As DNA, the CDR3 is TGTGCCAGCAGCCAAGAGGGGGACAGGGGGCCCCGAGCTTTCTTT. Translating it yields CASSQEGDRGPRAFF.

The chain couples TRBV6-1 to TRBJ2-3; D unclear. The V and J ends lost 7 bases and 0 bases respectively, with 5 bases between them. The CDR3 consists of 12 residues. The germline V gene has CDR1 MNHNS and CDR2 SASEGT. CDR3 amino acids: CASTYSTDTQYF. As DNA, the CDR3 is TGTGCCAGCACCTATAGCACAGATACGCAGTATTTT.

V usage is TRBV25-1 and J usage is TRBJ2-7; TRBD1 agrees at 7 bases. The CDR3 length is 14 residues. Trimming took 5 bases from V and 2 from J; bases not matched to a gene: 6. Germline CDR1 MGHDK, CDR2 SYGVNS. The CDR3 loop is CASSSTGIAYEQYF. The CDR3 DNA sequence: TGTGCCAGCAGTTCGACAGGGATAGCCTACGAGCAGTACTTC.

The chain's CDR3 is CASSLGTSGLGSQQYF. CDR3 coding DNA: TGTGCCAGCAGCTTGGGAACTAGCGGGTTAGGCTCTCAGCAGTACTTC. This chain connects TRBV5-4 to TRBJ2-7; 9 nucleotides line up with TRBD2. Germline V lookup: CDR1 SGHNT, CDR2 YYREEE (reference sequence). The junction had 12 bases not matched to a gene; V was cut back by 0 bases and J by 8 bases. This CDR3 is built from 16 residues.

The chain employs TRBV19 and TRBJ2-2, with a weak D call TRBD1 (6 bases). Germline CDR1 and CDR2: LNHDA and SQIVND (reference sequence). This CDR3 has 14 residues. The V end was cut by 5 bases, the J end by 6 bases, with 13 bases between. The CDR3 region has the DNA TGTGCCAGTAGTCACCCATACAGGGCCGGGGAGCTGTTTTTT. Translated: CASSHPYRAGELFF.

This clone showed up just a few times. A read error may produce the germline difference seen at one junction end. The chain couples TRBV14 to TRBJ1-1, with no clear D. The CDR3 totals 18 residues. CDR1 SGHDN and CDR2 FVKESK come from the germline V gene. Here the CDR3 DNA reads TGTGCCAGCAGCCCCCGGGCGGGGAGAGGAGGTATCGGCACTGAAGCCTTCTTT. Its translation: CASSPRAGRGGIGTEAFF.

This clone showed up just a few times. The V call is TRBV9, the J call TRBJ1-1; unclear D gene. Germline V gives CDR1 SGDLS, CDR2 YYNGEE. The CDR3 contains 12 residues. Trimming took 0 bases from V and 5 from J, leaving 5 bases between them. The CDR3 protein is CASSVVETEAFF. The CDR3 DNA follows: TGTGCCAGCAGCGTAGTAGAGACTGAAGCTTTCTTT.

The chain combines TRBV5-1 with TRBJ2-5; 10 nucleotides agree with TRBD2. The V segment lost 2 bases and the J segment 4 bases; nucleotides outside the gene matches: 5. Germline V gives CDR1 SGHRS, CDR2 YFSETQ. This CDR3 is built from 15 residues. The CDR3, as DNA: TGCGCCAGCAGCTTTGTAGCGGGAGGAGTAGAGACCCAGTACTTC. Amino acids: CASSFVAGGVETQYF.

The chain links TRBV28 to TRBJ2-1; TRBD1 matches 7 bases. The CDR3 consists of 14 residues. V lost 6 bases to trimming and J lost 6 bases; unmatched junction nucleotides: 8. The germline CDR1 and CDR2 sequences are MDHEN and SYDVKM. CDR3 coding DNA: TGTGCCAGCAGGCCCCCACAGGGGTTCAATGAGCAGTTCTTC. This codes for CASRPPQGFNEQFF.